This T cell receptor beta chain was retrieved from a study of cytomegalovirus exposure and HLA in healthy donors. On the study more broadly: The same platform as the roughly 670 first-cohort repertoires was used for the 130 or so validation repertoires, a later analysis reported.

Notes on the study in general: While the bulk of TCR sequences proved rare, some public TCRs turned up in many donors. The investigators catalogued 150 to 200 TCR beta chains as cytomegalovirus-associated.

This CDR3 is built from 15 residues. V was pared by 4 bases and J by 0 bases, with 11 bases between. The germline gives CDR1 SGHRS, CDR2 YFSETQ. The data were produced by immunoSEQ multiplex PCR, yet TCRdb's version contains in-frame clones alone and is incomplete. The table lists 60,000 to 90,000 clones, around 81% of them singletons. As to this clone: The antigen is undetermined.

Sequencing input: PBMCs. The rearrangement uses TRBV5-1 and TRBJ2-1; D uncertain. The clonotype comes from a young man in good health and CMV-seronegative. The CDR3 DNA is TGCGCCAGCAGCCCACAGCAGAGCTCCTACAATGAGCAGTTCTTC. Residues: CASSPQQSSYNEQFF.